This T cell receptor (beta chain) stems from a study of OX40 agonist ivuxolimab in advanced cancers. Sequenced by immunoSEQ multiplex PCR; TCRdb stores in-frame clones only, minus some. This table has around 63,000 clones, around 74% appearing once. Regarding the study as a whole: At doses 0.1 to 3.0 mg/kg, CD4+ and CD8+ clones expanded.

Sampling times: baseline, cycle 4 day 1, cycle 7 day 1. The CDR3 loop spans 15 amino acids. CDR1 MGHRA and CDR2 YSYEKL come from the germline V gene. The junction had 6 bases not matched to a gene; V was cut back by 4 bases and J by 4 bases. Turning to this clone: Its antigen is undetermined.

The sequence derives from an adult with an advanced solid tumor such as melanoma, head and neck, liver or kidney cancer. The J gene is TRBJ2-1, the V gene TRBV4-1; 8 bases align to TRBD1. This specimen consisted of CD4+ or CD8+ T cells sorted from blood, obtained in a trial of the OX40 agonist ivuxolimab. CDR3 coding DNA: TGCGCCAGCAGCCCTGAGGGGACAGGTTACAATGAGCAGTTCTTC. It translates to CASSPEGTGYNEQFF.